This T cell receptor beta chain was identified during a study of metastatic and nonmetastatic thyroid tumors. On this clone itself: Since a much larger clone is just one base distant, this may be a read error. This CDR3 is also generated by other DNA sequences in the sample.

TCRdb re-called the PCR reads via MiXCR. The table has about 92,000 clones, around 14% seen once. Ahead of thyroid surgery, no patient had received treatment of any kind. Germline CDR1 is SGHDT and CDR2 is YYEEEE. Trimming cost V 0 bases and J 11 bases, with 11 bases left between them. CDR3 length: 13 amino acids. The source material was blood. The receptor was derived from a female donor with papillary thyroid cancer or a benign thyroid nodule (not recorded which). Some clones in this sample may be carry-over from other donors' samples. The V gene is TRBV5-6, the J gene TRBJ2-2; maybe TRBD2 (5 bases). CDR3 coding DNA: TGTGCCAGCAGCTTGGGAGCTTCGGGAGAGCTGTTTTTT. Translation gives CASSLGASGELFF.